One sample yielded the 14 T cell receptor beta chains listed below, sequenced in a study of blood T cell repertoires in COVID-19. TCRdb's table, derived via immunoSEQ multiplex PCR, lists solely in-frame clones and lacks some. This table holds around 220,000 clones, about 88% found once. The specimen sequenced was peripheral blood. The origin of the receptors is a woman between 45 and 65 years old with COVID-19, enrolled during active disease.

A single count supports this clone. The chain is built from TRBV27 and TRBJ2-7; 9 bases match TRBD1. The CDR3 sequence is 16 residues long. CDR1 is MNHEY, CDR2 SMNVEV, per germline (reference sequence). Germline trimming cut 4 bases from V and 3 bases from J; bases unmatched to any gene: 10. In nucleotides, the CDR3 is TGTGCCAGCAGTTCCACAACCGGGACAGGGATCTACGAGCAGTACGTC. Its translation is CASSSTTGTGIYEQYV.

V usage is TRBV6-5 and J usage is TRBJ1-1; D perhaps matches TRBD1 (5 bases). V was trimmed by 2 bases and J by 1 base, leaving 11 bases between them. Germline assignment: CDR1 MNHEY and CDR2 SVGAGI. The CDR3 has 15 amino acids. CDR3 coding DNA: TGTGCCAGCAGTTACGCGGGACGGTCGAACACTGAAGCTTTCTTT. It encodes CASSYAGRSNTEAFF.

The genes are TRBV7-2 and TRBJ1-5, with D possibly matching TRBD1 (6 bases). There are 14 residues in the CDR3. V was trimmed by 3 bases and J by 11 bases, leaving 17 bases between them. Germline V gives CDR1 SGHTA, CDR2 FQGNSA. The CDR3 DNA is TGTGCCAGCAGCTTGGATACAGGGCTTTCGTCCCAGCATTTT. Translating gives CASSLDTGLSSQHF.

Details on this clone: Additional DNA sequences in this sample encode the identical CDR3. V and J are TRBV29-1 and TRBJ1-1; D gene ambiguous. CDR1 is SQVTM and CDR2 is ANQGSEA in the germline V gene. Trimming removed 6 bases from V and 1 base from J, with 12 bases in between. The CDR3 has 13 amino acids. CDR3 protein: CSVPGGGNTEAFF. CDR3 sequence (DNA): TGCAGCGTCCCCGGCGGAGGGAACACTGAAGCTTTCTTT.

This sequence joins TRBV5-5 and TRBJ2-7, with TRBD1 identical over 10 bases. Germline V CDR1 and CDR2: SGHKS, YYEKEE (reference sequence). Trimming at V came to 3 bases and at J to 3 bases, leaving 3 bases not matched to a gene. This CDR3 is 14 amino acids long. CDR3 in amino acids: CASSWGTGDYEQYF. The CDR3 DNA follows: TGTGCCAGCAGCTGGGGGACAGGGGACTACGAGCAGTACTTC.

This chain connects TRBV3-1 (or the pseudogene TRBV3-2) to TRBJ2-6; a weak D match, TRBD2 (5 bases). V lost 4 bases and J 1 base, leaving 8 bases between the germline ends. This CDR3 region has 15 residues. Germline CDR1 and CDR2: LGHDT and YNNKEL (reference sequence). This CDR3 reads CASSPGGSGANVLTF. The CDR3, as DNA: TGTGCCAGCAGCCCCGGAGGTTCTGGGGCCAACGTCCTGACTTTC.

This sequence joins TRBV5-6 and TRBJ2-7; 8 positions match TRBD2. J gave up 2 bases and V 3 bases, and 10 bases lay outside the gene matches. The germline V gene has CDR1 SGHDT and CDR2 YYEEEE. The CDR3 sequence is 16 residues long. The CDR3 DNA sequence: TGTGCCAGCAGCTGGCTGGCGGGGGGCCCTCCCTACGAGCAGTACGTC. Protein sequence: CASSWLAGGPPYEQYV.

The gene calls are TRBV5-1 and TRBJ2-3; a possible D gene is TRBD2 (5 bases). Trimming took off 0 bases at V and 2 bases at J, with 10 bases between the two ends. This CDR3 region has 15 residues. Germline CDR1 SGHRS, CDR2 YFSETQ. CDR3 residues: CASSLERPSTDTQYF. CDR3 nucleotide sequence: TGCGCCAGCAGCTTGGAGCGGCCATCCACAGATACGCAGTATTTT.

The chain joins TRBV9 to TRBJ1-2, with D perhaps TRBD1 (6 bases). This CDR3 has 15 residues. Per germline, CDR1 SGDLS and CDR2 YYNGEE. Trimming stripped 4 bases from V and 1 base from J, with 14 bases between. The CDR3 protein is CASSPRRGSNYGYTF. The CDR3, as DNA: TGTGCCAGCAGCCCCCGAAGGGGGAGTAACTATGGCTACACCTTC.

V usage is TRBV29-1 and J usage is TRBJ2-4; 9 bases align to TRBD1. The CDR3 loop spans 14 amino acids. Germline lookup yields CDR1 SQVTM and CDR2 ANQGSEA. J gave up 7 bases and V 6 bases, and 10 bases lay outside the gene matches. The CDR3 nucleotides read TGCAGCGTGGCCTCCGGGACAGGGTGGAACATTCAGTACTTC. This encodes CSVASGTGWNIQYF.

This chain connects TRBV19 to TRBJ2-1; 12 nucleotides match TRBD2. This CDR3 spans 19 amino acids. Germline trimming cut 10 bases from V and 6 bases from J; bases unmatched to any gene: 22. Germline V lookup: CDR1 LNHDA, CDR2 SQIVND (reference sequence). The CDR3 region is CATSNPHSLAGGPVNEQFF. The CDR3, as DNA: TGTGCCACCAGTAATCCCCATTCTCTAGCGGGGGGGCCAGTCAATGAGCAGTTCTTC. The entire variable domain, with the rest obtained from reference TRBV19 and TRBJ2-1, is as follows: DGGITQSPKYLFRKEGQNVTLSCEQNLNHDAMYWYRQDPGQGLRLIYYSQIVNDFQKGDIAEGYSVSREKKESFPLTVTSAQKNPTAFYLCATSNPHSLAGGPVNEQFFGPGTRLTVL.

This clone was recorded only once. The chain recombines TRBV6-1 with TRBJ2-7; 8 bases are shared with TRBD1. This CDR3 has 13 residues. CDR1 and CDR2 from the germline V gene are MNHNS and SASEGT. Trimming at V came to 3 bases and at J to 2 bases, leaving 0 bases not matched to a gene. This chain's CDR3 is CASSEDRAYEQYF. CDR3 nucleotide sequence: TGTGCCAGCAGTGAGGACAGGGCCTACGAGCAGTACTTC.

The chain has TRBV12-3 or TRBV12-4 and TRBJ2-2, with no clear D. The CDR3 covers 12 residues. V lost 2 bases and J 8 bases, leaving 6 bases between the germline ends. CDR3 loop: CASSLWAGELFF. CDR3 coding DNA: TGTGCCAGCAGTTTATGGGCGGGGGAGCTGTTTTTT.

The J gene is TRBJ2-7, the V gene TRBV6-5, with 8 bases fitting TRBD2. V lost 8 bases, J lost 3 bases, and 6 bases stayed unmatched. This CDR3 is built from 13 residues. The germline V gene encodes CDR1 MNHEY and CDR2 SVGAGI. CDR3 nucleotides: TGTGCCAGCGCCGACGGGACTAGCTACGAGCAGTACGTC. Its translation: CASADGTSYEQYV.